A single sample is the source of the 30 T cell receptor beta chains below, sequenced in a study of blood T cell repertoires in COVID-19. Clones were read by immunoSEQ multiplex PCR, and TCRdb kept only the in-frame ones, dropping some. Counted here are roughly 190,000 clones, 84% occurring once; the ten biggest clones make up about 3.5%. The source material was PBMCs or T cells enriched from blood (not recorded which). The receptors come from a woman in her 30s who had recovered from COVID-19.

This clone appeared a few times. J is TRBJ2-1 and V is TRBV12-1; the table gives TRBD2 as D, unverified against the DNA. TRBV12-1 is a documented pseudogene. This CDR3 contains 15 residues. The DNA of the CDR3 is TGTGCCAGCAGCTTTGCTCTCCTAGCGGCCCAGAGGCAGTTCTTC. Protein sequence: CASSFALLAAQRQFF.

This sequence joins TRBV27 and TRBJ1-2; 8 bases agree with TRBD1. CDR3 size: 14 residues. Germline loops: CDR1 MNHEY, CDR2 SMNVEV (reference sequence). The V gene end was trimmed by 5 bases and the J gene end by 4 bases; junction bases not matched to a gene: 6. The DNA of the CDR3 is TGTGCCAGCAGTCAGGGGGCTAGGTCCTATGGCTACACCTTC. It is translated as CASSQGARSYGYTF.

CDR3 region: CASSWRGSDQPQHF. CDR3 DNA: TGTGCCAGCAGCTGGAGGGGTTCGGATCAGCCCCAGCATTTT. The chain combines TRBV7-2 with TRBJ1-5, with D perhaps matching TRBD1 (5 bases). CDR1 and CDR2 (germline): SGHTA, FQGNSA. Deletions cut 4 bases from V and 5 bases from J, with 12 bases between. The CDR3 is 14 residues long.

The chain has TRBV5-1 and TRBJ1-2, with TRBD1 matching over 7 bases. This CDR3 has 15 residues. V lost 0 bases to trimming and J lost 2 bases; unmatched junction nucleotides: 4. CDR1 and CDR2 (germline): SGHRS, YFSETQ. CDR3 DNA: TGCGCCAGCAGCTTGGAGACAGGGACCAACTATGGCTACACCTTC. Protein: CASSLETGTNYGYTF.

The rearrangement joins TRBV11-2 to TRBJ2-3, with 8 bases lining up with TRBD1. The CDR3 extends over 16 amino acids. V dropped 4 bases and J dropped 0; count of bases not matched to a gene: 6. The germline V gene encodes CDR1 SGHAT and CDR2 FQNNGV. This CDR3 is CASSSLRTGSTDTQYF. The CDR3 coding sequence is TGTGCCAGCAGCTCGCTAAGGACAGGGAGCACAGATACGCAGTATTTT.

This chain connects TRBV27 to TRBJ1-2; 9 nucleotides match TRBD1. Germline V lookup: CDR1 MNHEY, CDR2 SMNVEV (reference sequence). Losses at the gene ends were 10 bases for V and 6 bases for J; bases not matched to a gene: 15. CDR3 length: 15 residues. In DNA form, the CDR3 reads TGTGCCACCCTTTCCCGGGACAGGGTACATGATGGCTACACCTTC. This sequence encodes CATLSRDRVHDGYTF.

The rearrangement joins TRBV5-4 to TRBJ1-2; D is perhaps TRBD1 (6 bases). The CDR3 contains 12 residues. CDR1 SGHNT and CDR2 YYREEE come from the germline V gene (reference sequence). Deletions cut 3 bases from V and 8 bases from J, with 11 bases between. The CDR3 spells CASSSQGWGYTF. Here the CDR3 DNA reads TGTGCCAGCAGCTCACAGGGTTGGGGCTACACCTTC.

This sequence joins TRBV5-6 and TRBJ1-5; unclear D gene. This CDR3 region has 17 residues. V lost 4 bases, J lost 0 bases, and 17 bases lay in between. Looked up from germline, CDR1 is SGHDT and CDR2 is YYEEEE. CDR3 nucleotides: TGTGCCAGCAGCCTTAGGAGAATTCTCGATAGCAATCAGCCCCAGCATTTT. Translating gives CASSLRRILDSNQPQHF.

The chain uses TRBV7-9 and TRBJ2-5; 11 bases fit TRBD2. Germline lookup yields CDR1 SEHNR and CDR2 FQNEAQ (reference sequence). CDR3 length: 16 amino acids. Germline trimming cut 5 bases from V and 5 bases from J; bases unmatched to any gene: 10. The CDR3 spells CASSPMTSGASETQYF. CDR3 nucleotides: TGTGCCAGCAGCCCGATGACTAGCGGGGCTTCTGAGACCCAGTACTTC.

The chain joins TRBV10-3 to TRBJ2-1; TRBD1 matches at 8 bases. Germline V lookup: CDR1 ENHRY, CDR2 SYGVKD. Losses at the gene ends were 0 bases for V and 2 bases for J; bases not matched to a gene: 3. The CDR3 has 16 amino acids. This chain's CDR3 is CAISESPQGAYNEQFF. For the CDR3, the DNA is TGTGCCATCAGTGAGTCCCCACAGGGGGCCTACAATGAGCAGTTCTTC.

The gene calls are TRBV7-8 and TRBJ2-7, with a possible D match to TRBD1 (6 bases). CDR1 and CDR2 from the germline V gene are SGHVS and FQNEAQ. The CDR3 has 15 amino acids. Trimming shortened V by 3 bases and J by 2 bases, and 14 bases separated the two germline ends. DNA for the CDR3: TGTGCCAGCAGCTTTCTGTCTGAGGGGGCCTACGAGCAGTACGTC. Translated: CASSFLSEGAYEQYV.

The CDR3 protein is CASSPGGPYEQYF. For the CDR3, the DNA is TGTGCCAGCTCACCGGGCGGGCCCTACGAGCAGTACTTC. V usage is TRBV18 and J usage is TRBJ2-7; D is perhaps TRBD2 (5 bases). The V end was cut by 3 bases, the J end by 2 bases, with 8 bases between. The CDR3 is 13 amino acids. Germline V gene data show CDR1 as KGHSH and CDR2 as LQKENI.

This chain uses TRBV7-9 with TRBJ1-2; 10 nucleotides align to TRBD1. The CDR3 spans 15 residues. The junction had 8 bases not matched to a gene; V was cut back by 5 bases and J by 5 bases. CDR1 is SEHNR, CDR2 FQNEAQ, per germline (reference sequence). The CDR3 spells CASSPETGGWYGYTF. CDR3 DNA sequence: TGTGCCAGCAGCCCCGAGACAGGGGGCTGGTATGGCTACACCTTC.

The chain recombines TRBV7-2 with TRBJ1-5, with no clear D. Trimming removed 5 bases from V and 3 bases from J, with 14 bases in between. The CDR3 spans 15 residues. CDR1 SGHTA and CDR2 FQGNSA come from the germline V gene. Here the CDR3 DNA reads TGTGCCAGCAGCCCCTCGGGAGTTGACAATCAGCCCCAGCATTTT. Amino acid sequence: CASSPSGVDNQPQHF.

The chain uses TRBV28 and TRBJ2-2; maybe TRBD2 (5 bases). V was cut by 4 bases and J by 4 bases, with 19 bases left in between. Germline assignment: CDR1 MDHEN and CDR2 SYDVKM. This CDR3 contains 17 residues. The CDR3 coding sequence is TGTGCCAGCAGTTCCCAGACTGGGGTGGAGGCCACCGGGGAGCTGTTTTTT. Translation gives CASSSQTGVEATGELFF.

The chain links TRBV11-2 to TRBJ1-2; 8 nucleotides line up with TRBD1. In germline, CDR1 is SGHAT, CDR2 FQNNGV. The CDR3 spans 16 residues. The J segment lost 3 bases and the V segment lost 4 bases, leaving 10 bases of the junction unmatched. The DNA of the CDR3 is TGTGCCAGCAGCTCCCTACAGGGGGGTAAAGACTATGGCTACACCTTC. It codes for CASSSLQGGKDYGYTF.

The DNA of the CDR3 is TGTGCCAGCAGTCCACCGACTAGCGGGGGTCAGTTCTTC. Its protein is CASSPPTSGGQFF. The chain recombines TRBV12-3 or TRBV12-4 with TRBJ2-1; TRBD2 matches at 12 bases. The CDR3 length is 13 residues. The V segment lost 5 bases and the J segment 13 bases; nucleotides outside the gene matches: 6.

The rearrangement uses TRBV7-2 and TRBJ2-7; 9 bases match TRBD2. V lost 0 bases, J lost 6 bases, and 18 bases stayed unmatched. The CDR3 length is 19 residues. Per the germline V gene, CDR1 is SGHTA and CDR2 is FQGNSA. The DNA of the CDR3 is TGTGCCAGCAGCTTAGCGATGGTAGCGGGGGCATTGCCGCAATGCGAGCAGTACGTC. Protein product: CASSLAMVAGALPQCEQYV.

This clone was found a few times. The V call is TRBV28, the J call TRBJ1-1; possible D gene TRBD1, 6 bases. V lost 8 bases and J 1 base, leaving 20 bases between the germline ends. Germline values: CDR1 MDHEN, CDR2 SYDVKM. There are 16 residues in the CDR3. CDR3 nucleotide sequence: TGTGCCAGCCTCGATTCTGGGAAACAGGGGAACACTGAAGCTTTCTTT. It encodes CASLDSGKQGNTEAFF.

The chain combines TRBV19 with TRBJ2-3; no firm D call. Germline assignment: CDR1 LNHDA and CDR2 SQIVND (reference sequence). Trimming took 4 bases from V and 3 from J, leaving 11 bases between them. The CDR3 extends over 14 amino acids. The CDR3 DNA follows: TGTGCCAGTAGTACTTCAACCCGGACAGATACGCAGTATTTT. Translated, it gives CASSTSTRTDTQYF.

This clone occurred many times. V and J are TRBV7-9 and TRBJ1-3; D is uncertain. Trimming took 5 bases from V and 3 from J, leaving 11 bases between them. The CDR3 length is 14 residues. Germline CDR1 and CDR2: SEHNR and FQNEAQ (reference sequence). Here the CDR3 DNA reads TGTGCCAGCAGCCCCCAGGCCTTTGGAAACACCATATATTTT. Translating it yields CASSPQAFGNTIYF. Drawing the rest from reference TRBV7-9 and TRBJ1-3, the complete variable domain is DTGVSQNPRHKITKRGQNVTFRCDPISEHNRLYWYRQTLGQGPEFLTYFQNEAQLEKSRLLSDRFSAERPKGSFSTLEIQRTEQGDSAMYLCASSPQAFGNTIYFGEGSWLTVV.

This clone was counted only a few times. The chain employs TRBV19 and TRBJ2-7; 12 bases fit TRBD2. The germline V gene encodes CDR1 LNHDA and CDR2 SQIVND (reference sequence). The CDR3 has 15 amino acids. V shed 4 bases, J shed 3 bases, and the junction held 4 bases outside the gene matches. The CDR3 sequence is CASSKASGRGYEQYF. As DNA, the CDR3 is TGTGCCAGTAGTAAAGCTAGCGGGAGGGGCTACGAGCAGTACTTC.

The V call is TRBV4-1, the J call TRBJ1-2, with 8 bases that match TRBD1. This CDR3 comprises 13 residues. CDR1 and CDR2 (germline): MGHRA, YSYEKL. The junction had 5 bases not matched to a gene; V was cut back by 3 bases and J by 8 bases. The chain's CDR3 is CASSHSTGDGYTF. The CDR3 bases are TGCGCCAGCAGCCACTCGACAGGGGACGGCTACACCTTC.

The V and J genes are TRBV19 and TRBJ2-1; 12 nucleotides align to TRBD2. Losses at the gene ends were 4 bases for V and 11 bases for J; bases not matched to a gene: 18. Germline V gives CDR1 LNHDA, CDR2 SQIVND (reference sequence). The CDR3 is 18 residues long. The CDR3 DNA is TGTGCCAGTAGTAGGTCCCCAGGACTAGCGGGGCGGGCCCCTCAGCAGTTCTTC. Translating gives CASSRSPGLAGRAPQQFF.

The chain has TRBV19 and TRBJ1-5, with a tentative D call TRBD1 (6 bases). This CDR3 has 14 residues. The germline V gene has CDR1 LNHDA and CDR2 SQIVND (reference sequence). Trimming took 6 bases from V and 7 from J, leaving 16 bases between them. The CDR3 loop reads CASRPGQQWQPQHF. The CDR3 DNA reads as TGTGCCAGTAGGCCGGGACAACAATGGCAGCCCCAGCATTTT.

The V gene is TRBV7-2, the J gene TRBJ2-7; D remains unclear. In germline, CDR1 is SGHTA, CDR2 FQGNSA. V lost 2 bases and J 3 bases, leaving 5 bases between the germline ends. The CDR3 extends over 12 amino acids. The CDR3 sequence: CASSLPYYEQYF. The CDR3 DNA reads TGTGCCAGCAGCTTACCCTACTACGAGCAGTACTTC.

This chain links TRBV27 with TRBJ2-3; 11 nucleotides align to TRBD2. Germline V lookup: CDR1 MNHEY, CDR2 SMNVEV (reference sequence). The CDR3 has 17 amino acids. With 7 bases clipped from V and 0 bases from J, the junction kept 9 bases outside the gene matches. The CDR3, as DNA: TGTGCCAGCACCGCTAGCGGGAGGTGGGCTAGCACAGATACGCAGTATTTT. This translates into CASTASGRWASTDTQYF.

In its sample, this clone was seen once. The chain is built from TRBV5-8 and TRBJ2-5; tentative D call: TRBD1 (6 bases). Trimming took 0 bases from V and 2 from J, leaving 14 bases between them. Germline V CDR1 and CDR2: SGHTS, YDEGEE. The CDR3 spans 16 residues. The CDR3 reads CASSLGRGRGQETQYF. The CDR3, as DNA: TGTGCCAGCAGCTTGGGCAGGGGTCGCGGACAAGAGACCCAGTACTTC. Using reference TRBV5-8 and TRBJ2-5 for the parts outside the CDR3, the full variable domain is EAGVTQSPTHLIKTRGQQATLRCSPISGHTSVYWYQQALGLGLQFLLWYDEGEERNRGNFPPRFSGRQFPNYSSELNVNALELEDSALYLCASSLGRGRGQETQYFGPGTRLLVL.

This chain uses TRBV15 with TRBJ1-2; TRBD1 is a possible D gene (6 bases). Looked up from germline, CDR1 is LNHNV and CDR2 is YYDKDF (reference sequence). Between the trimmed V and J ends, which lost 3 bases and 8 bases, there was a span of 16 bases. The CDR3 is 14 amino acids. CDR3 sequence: CATSRWQGYTGYTF. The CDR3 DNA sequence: TGTGCCACCAGCAGGTGGCAGGGGTATACGGGCTACACCTTC.

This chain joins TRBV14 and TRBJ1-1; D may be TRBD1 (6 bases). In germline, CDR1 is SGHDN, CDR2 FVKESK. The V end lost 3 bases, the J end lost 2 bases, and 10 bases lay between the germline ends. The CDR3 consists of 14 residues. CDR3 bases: TGTGCCAGCAGCCAGTACAGGGCAAACACTGAAGCTTTCTTT. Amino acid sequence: CASSQYRANTEAFF.